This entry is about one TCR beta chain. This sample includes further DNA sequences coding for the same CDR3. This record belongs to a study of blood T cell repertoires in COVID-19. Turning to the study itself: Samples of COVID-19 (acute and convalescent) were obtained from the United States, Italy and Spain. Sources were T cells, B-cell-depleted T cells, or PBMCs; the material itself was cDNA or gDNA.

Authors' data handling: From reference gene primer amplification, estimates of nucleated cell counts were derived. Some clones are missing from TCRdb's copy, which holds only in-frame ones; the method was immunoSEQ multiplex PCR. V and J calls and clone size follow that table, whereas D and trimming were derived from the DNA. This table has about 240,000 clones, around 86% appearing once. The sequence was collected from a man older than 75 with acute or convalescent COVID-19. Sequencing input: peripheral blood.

CDR3 DNA sequence: TGTGCTAGTGGTCTAGGACTAGCGGGAAACAATGAGCAGTTCTTC. Protein sequence: CASGLGLAGNNEQFF. V usage is TRBV12-5 and J usage is TRBJ2-1; 12 bases align to TRBD2. This CDR3 contains 15 residues. V was clipped by 5 bases and J by 5 bases; unmatched bases: 4. Germline V gene data show CDR1 as LGHNT and CDR2 as FRNRAP.